These T cell receptor beta chains were read from a single sample in a study of beta chain features in type 1 diabetes. TCRdb's copy holds only in-frame clones and misses some; the assay was immunoSEQ multiplex PCR. Among about 270,000 clones listed, roughly 13% were seen once. The specimen sequenced was naive CD4+ T cells from blood. Every receptor here comes from a man younger than 45 with type 1 diabetes. The CDR3 runs from the conserved cysteine through the conserved F or W.

v_call	j_call	cdr3_aa
TRBV4-3	TRBJ1-4	CASSQDSSRQGSLFF
TRBV6-1	TRBJ1-1	CASSELGARTEAFF
TRBV2	TRBJ1-1	CASSAGMNTEAFF
TRBV7-2	TRBJ2-7	CASSLVAATYEQYF
TRBV27	TRBJ1-2	CASSPRGSPLYGYTF
TRBV7-9	TRBJ1-5	CASTETGNQPQHF
TRBV7-8	TRBJ1-1	CASSRTGTNTEAFF
TRBV6-5	TRBJ1-5	CASRRTQLSNQPQHF
TRBV4-3	TRBJ1-2	CASSREAAINYGYTF
TRBV14	TRBJ2-5	CASSQAVRTGVKTQYF
TRBV5-1	TRBJ2-2	CASSLGARGNTGELFF
TRBV7-2	TRBJ2-7	CASSLVDIGSYEQYF
TRBV5-1	TRBJ1-2	CASSEQGAHDGYTF
TRBV2	TRBJ2-4	CASRWVEDIQYF
TRBV28	TRBJ2-3	CASSTIAGGPTDTQYF
TRBV18	TRBJ2-5	CASSPGTGSQETQYF
TRBV7-2	TRBJ2-7	CASSPHAGGQLSYEQYF
TRBV6-6	TRBJ2-7	CASSYGTGYEQYF
TRBV5-1	TRBJ2-7	CASTGGDSYEQYF
TRBV28	TRBJ1-2	CASTVLGADYGYTF
TRBV4-1	TRBJ2-1	CASSQGSGRADNEQFF
TRBV29-1	TRBJ2-7	CSVVEDRPYEQYF
TRBV19	TRBJ2-1	CASSPEGAAVRHEQFF
TRBV11-1	TRBJ2-1	CASSSYGTGNEQFF
TRBV7-2	TRBJ2-3	CASSSGLAGGNTDTQYF
TRBV7-3	TRBJ2-1	CASSLVTSGYNEQFF
TRBV27	TRBJ1-2	CASSLEGQDGYTF
TRBV28	TRBJ2-5	CASSSHGTAQETQYF
TRBV18	TRBJ2-7	CASSFGTGATYEQYF
TRBV11-2	TRBJ2-1	CASSLGTSEQFF
TRBV4-2	TRBJ1-1	CASSPLGGTNLEAFF
TRBV28	TRBJ2-7	CASSLRAPYEQYF
TRBV28	TRBJ1-5	CASSEGGDHQPQHF
TRBV7-9	TRBJ2-3	CASSLRDTGTDTQYF
TRBV7-9	TRBJ2-1	CASSRTSNEQFF
TRBV7-9	TRBJ2-3	CASSPPGQGTNTQYF
TRBV10-3	TRBJ2-5	CAISPGTGETQYF
TRBV14	TRBJ2-2	CASSQRAFGELFF
TRBV28	TRBJ2-3	CASRPGTVTDTQYF
TRBV19	TRBJ2-5	CATGKREWETQYF
TRBV7-2	TRBJ2-1	CASSPPGNNEQFF
TRBV4-3	TRBJ2-3	CASSQDTSGFSTDTQYF
TRBV28	TRBJ2-7	CASSSGQGYEQYF
TRBV2	TRBJ2-1	CASSPTSAIVEQFF
TRBV6-5	TRBJ1-1	CASSYLPGISTEAFF
TRBV5-1	TRBJ1-1	CASSLAGEAFF
TRBV5-1	TRBJ1-1	CASSLGRGAEAFF
TRBV19	TRBJ1-3	CASRSSGNTIYF
TRBV2	TRBJ1-5	CASSESSGSYQPQHF
TRBV4-3	TRBJ2-5	CASSQELAGGQETQYF
TRBV28	TRBJ2-7	CASSSGQINEQYF
TRBV28	TRBJ2-4	CASSSDRGSDIQYF
TRBV4-2	TRBJ2-6	CASSPTGQGTLGANVLTF
TRBV6-6	TRBJ1-1	CASSVTGMNTEAFF
TRBV29-1	TRBJ2-5	CSVYMPGQDGETQYF